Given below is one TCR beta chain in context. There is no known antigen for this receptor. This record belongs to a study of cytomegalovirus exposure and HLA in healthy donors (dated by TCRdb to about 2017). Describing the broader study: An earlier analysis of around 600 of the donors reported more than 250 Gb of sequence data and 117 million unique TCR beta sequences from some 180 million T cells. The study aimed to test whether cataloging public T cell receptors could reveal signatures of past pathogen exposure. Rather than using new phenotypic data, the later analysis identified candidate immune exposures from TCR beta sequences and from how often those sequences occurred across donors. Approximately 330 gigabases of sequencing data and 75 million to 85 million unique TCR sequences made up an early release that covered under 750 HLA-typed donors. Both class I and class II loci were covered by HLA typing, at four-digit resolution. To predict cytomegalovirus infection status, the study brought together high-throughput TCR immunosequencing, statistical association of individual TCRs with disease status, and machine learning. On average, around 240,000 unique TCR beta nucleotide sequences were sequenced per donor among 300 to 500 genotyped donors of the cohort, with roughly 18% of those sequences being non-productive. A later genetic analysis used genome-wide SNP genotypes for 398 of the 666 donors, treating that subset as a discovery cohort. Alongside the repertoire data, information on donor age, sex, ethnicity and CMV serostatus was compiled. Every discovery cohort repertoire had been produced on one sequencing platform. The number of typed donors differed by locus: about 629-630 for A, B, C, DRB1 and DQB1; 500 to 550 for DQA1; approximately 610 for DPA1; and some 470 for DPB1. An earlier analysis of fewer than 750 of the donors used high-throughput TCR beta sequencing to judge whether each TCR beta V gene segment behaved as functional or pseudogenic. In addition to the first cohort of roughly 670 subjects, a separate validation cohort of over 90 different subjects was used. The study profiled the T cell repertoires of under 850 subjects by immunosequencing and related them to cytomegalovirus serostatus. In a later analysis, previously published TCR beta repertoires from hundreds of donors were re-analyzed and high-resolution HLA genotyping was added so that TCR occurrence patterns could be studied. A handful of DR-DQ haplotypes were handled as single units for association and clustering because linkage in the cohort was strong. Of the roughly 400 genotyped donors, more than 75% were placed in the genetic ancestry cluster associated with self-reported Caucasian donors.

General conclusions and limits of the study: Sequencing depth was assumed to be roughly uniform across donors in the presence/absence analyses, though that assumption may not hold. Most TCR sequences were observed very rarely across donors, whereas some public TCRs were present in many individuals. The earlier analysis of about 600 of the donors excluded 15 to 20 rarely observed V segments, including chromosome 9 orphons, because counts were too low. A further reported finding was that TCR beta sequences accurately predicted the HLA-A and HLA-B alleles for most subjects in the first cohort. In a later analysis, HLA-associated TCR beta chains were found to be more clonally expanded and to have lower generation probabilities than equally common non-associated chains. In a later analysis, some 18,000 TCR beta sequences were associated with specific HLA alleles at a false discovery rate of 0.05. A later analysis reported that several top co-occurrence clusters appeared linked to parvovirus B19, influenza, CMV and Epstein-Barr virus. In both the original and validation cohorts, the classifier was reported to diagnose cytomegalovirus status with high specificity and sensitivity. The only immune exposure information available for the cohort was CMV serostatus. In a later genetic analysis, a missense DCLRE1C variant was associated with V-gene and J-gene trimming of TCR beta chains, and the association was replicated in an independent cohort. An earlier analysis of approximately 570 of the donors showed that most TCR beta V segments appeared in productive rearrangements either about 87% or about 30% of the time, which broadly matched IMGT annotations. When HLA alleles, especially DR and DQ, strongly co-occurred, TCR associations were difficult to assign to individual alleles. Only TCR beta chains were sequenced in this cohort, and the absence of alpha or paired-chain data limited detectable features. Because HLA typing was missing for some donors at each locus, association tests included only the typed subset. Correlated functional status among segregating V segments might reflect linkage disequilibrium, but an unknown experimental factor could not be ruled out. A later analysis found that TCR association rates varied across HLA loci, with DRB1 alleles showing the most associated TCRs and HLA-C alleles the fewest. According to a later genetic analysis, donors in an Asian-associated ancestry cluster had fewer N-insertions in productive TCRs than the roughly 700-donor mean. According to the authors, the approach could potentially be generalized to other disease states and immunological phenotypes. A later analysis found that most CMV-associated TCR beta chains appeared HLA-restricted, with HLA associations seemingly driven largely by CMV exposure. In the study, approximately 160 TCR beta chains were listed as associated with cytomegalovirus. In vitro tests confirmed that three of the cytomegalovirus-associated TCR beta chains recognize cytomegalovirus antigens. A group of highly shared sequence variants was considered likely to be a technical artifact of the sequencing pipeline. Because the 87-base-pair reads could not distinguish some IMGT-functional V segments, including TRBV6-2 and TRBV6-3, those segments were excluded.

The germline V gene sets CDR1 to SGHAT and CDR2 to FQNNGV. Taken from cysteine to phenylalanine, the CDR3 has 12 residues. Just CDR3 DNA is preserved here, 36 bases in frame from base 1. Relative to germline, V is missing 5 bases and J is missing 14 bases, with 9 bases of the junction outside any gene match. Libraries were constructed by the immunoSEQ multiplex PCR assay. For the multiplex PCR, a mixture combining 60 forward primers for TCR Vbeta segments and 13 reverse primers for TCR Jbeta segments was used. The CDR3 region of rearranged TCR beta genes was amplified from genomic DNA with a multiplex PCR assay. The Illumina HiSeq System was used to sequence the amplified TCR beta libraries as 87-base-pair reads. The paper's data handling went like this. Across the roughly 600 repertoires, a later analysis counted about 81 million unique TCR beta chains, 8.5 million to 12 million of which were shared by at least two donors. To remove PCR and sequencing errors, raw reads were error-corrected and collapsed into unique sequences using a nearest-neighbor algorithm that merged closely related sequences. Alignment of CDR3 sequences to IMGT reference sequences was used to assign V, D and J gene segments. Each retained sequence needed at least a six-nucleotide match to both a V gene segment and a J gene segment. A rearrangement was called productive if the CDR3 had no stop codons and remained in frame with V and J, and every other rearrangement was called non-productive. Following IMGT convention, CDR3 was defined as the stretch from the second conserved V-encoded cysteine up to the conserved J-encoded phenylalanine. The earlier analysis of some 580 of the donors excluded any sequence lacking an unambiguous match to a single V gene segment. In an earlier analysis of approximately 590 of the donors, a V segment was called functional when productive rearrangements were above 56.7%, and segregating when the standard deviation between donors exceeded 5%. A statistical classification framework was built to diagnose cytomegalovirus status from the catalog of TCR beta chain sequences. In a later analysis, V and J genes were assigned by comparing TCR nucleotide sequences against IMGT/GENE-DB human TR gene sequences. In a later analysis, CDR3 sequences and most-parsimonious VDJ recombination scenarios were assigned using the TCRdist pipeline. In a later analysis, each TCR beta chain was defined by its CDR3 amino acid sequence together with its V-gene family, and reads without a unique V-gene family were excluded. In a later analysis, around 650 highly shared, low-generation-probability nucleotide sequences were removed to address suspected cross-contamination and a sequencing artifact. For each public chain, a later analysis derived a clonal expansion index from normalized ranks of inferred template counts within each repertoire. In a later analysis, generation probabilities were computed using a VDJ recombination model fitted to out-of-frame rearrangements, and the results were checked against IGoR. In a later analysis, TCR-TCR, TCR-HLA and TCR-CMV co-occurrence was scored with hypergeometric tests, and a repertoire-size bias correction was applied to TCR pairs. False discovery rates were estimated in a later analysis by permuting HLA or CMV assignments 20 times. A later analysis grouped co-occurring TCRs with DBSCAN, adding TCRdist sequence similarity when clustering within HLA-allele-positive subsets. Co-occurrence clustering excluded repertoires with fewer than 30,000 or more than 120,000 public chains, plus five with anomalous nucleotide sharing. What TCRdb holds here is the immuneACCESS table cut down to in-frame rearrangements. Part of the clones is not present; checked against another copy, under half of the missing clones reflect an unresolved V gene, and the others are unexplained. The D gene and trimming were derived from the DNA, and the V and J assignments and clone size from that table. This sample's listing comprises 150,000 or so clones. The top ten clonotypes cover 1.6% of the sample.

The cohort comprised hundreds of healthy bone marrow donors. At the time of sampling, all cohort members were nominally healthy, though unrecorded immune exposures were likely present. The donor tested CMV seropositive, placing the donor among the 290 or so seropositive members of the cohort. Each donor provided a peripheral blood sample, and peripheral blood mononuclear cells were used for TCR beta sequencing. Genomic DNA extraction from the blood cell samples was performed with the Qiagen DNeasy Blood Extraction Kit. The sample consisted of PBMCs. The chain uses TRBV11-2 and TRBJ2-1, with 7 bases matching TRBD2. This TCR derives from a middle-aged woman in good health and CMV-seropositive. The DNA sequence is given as TGTGCCAGCAGCCCCACCGGGACTACCAAGTTCTTC. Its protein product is CASSPTGTTKFF.